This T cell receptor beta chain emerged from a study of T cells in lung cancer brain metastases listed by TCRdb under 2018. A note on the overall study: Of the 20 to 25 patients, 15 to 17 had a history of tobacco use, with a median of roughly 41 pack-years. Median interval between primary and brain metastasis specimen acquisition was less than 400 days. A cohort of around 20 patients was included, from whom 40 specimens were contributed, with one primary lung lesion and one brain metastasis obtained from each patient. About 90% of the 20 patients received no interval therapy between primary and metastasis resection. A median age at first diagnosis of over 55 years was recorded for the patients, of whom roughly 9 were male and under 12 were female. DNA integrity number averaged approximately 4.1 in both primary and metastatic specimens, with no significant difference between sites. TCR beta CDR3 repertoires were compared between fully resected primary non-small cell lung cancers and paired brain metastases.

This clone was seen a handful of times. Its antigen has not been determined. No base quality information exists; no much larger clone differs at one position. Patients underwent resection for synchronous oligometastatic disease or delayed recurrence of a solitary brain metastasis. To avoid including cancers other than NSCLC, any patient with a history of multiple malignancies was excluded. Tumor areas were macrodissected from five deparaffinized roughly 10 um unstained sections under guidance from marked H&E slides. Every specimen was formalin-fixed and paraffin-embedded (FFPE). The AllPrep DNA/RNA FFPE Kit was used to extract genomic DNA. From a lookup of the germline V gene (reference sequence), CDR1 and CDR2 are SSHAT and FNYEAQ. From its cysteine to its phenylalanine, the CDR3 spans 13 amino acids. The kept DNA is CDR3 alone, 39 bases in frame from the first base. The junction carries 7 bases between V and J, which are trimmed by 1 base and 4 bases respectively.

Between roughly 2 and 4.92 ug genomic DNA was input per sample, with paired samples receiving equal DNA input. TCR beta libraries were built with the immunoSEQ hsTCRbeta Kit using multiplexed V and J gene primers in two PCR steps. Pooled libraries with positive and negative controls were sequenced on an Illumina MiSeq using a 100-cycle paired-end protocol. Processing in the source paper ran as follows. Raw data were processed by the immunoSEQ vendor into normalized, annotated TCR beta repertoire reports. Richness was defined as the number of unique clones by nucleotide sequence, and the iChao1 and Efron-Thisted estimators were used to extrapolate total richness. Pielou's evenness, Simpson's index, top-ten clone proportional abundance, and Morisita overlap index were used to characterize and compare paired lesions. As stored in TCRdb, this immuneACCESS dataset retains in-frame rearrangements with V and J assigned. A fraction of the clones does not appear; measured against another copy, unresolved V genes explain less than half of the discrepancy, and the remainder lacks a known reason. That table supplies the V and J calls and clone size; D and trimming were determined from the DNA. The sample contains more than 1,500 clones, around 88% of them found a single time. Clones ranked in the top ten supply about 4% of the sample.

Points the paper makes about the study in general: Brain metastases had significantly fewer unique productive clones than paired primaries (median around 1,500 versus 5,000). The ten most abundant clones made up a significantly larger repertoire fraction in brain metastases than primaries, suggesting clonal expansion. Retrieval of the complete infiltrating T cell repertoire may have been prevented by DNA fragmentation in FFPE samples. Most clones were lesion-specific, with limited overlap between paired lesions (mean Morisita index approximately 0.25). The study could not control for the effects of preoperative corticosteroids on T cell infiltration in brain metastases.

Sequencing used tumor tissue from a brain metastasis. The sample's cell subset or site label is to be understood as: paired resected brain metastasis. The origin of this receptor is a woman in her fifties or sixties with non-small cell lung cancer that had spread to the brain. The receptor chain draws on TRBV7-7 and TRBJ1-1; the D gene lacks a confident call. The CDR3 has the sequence CASSLGIGTEAFF. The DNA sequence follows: TGTGCCAGCAGCTTAGGGATCGGCACTGAAGCTTTCTTT.